These 31 T cell receptor beta chains were all obtained from the same sample, sequenced in a study of cytomegalovirus exposure and HLA in healthy donors. The PCR made use of 60 Vbeta and 13 Jbeta primers. Clones were read by immunoSEQ multiplex PCR, and TCRdb kept only the in-frame ones, dropping some. The table shows 150,000 to 200,000 clones, with 60% to 85% occurring only once. The sequenced material came from PBMCs. These receptors came from a woman between 35 and 50 years old in good health and CMV-seronegative.

This sequence joins TRBV7-8 and TRBJ2-1; D possibly corresponds to TRBD2 (5 bases). This CDR3 is 14 amino acids long. Germline lookup yields CDR1 SGHVS and CDR2 FQNEAQ. Trimming removed 4 bases at V and 8 bases at J, with 15 bases between. The DNA for the CDR3 is TGTGCCAGCAGCTCGACTACCTTAGTCGATGAGCAGTTCTTC. The encoded protein is CASSSTTLVDEQFF.

The V and J genes are TRBV25-1 and TRBJ2-7; the match to TRBD1 covers 7 bases. Per the germline V gene, CDR1 is MGHDK and CDR2 is SYGVNS. The V segment lost 10 bases and the J segment 3 bases; nucleotides outside the gene matches: 9. The CDR3 extends over 13 amino acids. This CDR3 reads CATEDRWSYEQYF. The CDR3 DNA sequence: TGTGCCACCGAGGACAGGTGGAGCTACGAGCAGTACTTC.

This chain connects TRBV4-2 to TRBJ2-1; 10 nucleotides line up with TRBD2. The CDR3 has 15 residues. CDR1 and CDR2 (germline): LGHNA, YNFKEQ. The junction had 8 bases not matched to a gene; V was cut back by 0 bases and J by 12 bases. CDR3 in amino acids: CASSQDLAAGGVQFF. In DNA, the CDR3 is TGTGCCAGCAGCCAAGATCTTGCAGCGGGGGGGGTGCAGTTCTTC.

This clone was seen a handful of times. The J gene is TRBJ2-2, the V gene TRBV9; D perhaps matches TRBD2 (6 bases). With 4 bases removed from V and 6 bases from J, the gap between germline ends came to 16 bases. The CDR3 has 15 residues. Germline assignment: CDR1 SGDLS and CDR2 YYNGEE. This CDR3 is CASSRTTEGAGELFF. The CDR3 nucleotides read TGTGCCAGCAGCCGGACTACTGAGGGTGCCGGGGAGCTGTTTTTT.

This sequence joins TRBV29-1 and TRBJ2-1, with D unclear. CDR3 size: 14 residues. The V gene lost 2 bases and the J gene lost 0 bases, with 8 bases spanning the gap. In germline, CDR1 is SQVTM, CDR2 ANQGSEA. The CDR3 region has the DNA TGCAGCGTTGAACGCGCTCCCTCCTACAATGAGCAGTTCTTC. Translating it yields CSVERAPSYNEQFF.

This clone appeared once. The chain carries TRBV4-2 and TRBJ2-7; 8 bases line up with TRBD1. V trimming: 3 bases; J trimming: 0 bases; junction bases outside the gene matches: 4. Germline V gene data show CDR1 as LGHNA and CDR2 as YNFKEQ. This CDR3 spans 15 amino acids. The CDR3, as DNA: TGTGCCAGCAGCCACGGACAGGGAGGCTCCTACGAGCAGTACTTC. Protein product: CASSHGQGGSYEQYF.

The genes are TRBV19 and TRBJ2-7, with a tentative D call TRBD1 (5 bases). CDR1 LNHDA and CDR2 SQIVND come from the germline V gene (reference sequence). The V gene lost 5 bases and the J gene lost 7 bases, with 21 bases spanning the gap. The CDR3 has 15 residues. DNA for the CDR3: TGTGCCAGTAGTTCCCTCGGTGGGCAGGGCAATGAGCAGTACTTC. This sequence encodes CASSSLGGQGNEQYF.

The genes are TRBV7-2 and TRBJ2-7, with a possible D match to TRBD1 (5 bases). The V end lost 2 bases, the J end lost 1 base, and 12 bases lay between the germline ends. This CDR3 region has 15 residues. Per germline, CDR1 SGHTA and CDR2 FQGNSA. The CDR3 protein is CASSLTSRASYEQYF. The CDR3 bases are TGTGCCAGCAGCTTAACGTCCAGGGCTTCCTACGAGCAGTACTTC.

The chain couples TRBV4-2 to TRBJ1-5; unclear D gene. Germline CDR1 reads LGHNA; CDR2 reads YNFKEQ. Between the trimmed V and J ends, which lost 4 bases and 0 bases, there was a span of 10 bases. The CDR3 is made up of 15 amino acids. CDR3 nucleotides: TGTGCCAGCAGCCCTTCTAGTTATAGCAATCAGCCCCAGCATTTT. It translates to CASSPSSYSNQPQHF.

This sequence joins TRBV19 and TRBJ2-3, with 10 bases fitting TRBD1. J was trimmed by 6 bases and V by 3 bases; bases with no gene match: 3. Germline assignment: CDR1 LNHDA and CDR2 SQIVND (reference sequence). This CDR3 contains 14 residues. CDR3 in DNA: TGTGCCAGTAGTATGAGACAGGGGGCGGATACGCAGTATTTT. It translates to CASSMRQGADTQYF.

This clone appeared a single time. The rearrangement joins TRBV5-1 to TRBJ1-1; 8 bases line up with TRBD1. V lost 3 bases to trimming and J lost 4 bases; unmatched junction nucleotides: 11. The CDR3 is made up of 16 amino acids. The germline V gene encodes CDR1 SGHRS and CDR2 YFSETQ. CDR3 region: CASSSETGEWFTEAFF. The CDR3 bases are TGCGCCAGCAGCTCGGAGACAGGGGAGTGGTTCACTGAAGCTTTCTTT.

The V gene is TRBV19, the J gene TRBJ2-7, with 9 nucleotides matching TRBD1. The CDR3 has 14 residues. J lost 6 bases, V lost 5 bases, and 8 bases had no gene match. CDR1 is LNHDA and CDR2 is SQIVND in the germline V gene (reference sequence). CDR3 sequence (DNA): TGTGCCAGTAGTTGTGGACAGGGGATTTGCGAGCAGTACTTC. Translated, it gives CASSCGQGICEQYF.

This clone was picked up one time. The rearrangement uses TRBV9 and TRBJ2-3; a weak D match, TRBD1 (5 bases). CDR1 and CDR2 from the germline V gene are SGDLS and YYNGEE. This CDR3 is built from 14 residues. Trimming took 1 base from V and 0 from J, leaving 6 bases between them. The CDR3 here is CASSVKGSTDTQYF. The DNA of the CDR3 is TGTGCCAGCAGCGTAAAGGGGAGCACAGATACGCAGTATTTT. The whole variable domain, remainder taken from reference TRBV9 and TRBJ2-3, is DSGVTQTPKHLITATGQRVTLRCSPRSGDLSVYWYQQSLDQGLQFLIQYYNGEERAKGNILERFSAQQFPDLHSELNLSSLELGDSALYFCASSVKGSTDTQYFGPGTRLTVL.

The chain couples TRBV5-5 to TRBJ1-2; D is unclear. From germline, CDR1 is SGHKS and CDR2 YYEKEE (reference sequence). V gave up 5 bases and J gave up 6 bases, with 11 bases separating them. The CDR3 spans 12 residues. The CDR3 DNA follows: TGTGCCAGCAGGCACTTGAGGGATGGCTACACCTTC. Translating gives CASRHLRDGYTF.

The sample holds one count of this clone. This chain uses TRBV6-5 with TRBJ1-1; 7 nucleotides match TRBD1. V shed 4 bases, J shed 0 bases, and the junction held 5 bases outside the gene matches. From germline, CDR1 is MNHEY and CDR2 SVGAGI. The CDR3 spans 15 residues. The CDR3 region has the DNA TGTGCCAGCAGTTCCCAGGGACAGCTGAACACTGAAGCTTTCTTT. Protein product: CASSSQGQLNTEAFF.

The V gene is TRBV5-6, the J gene TRBJ2-3, with D perhaps matching TRBD1 (6 bases). Per the germline V gene, CDR1 is SGHDT and CDR2 is YYEEEE. V was pared by 3 bases and J by 4 bases, with 18 bases between. The CDR3 length is 16 residues. The CDR3 DNA is TGTGCCAGCAGCTCGGTGCGGGCAGGGGTTCCAGATACGCAGTATTTT. Translation: CASSSVRAGVPDTQYF. Full variable domain (outside the CDR3, taken from reference TRBV5-6 and TRBJ2-3): DAGVTQSPTHLIKTRGQQVTLRCSPKSGHDTVSWYQQALGQGPQFIFQYYEEEERQRGNFPDRFSGHQFPNYSSELNVNALLLGDSALYLCASSSVRAGVPDTQYFGPGTRLTVL.

The chain is built from TRBV21-1 and TRBJ1-1; no check of the table's D call, TRBD1, against the DNA was made. TRBV21-1 is deemed a pseudogene. This CDR3 comprises 18 residues. In DNA, the CDR3 is TGTGCCAGCAACAGCCGTGGGACAGGGGGCGCAGGGAACACTGAAGCTTTCTTT. It specifies CASNSRGTGGAGNTEAFF.

The V and J genes are TRBV9 and TRBJ2-1, with 9 bases fitting TRBD2. Germline CDR1 reads SGDLS; CDR2 reads YYNGEE. With V trimmed by 0 bases and J by 4 bases, 17 bases remained unmatched. There are 20 residues in the CDR3. CDR3 protein: CASSVAGYKEGTSWYNEQFF. In nucleotides, the CDR3 is TGTGCCAGCAGCGTAGCGGGGTATAAGGAGGGGACTAGCTGGTACAATGAGCAGTTCTTC.

CDR3 region: CASSPSGTNTGELFF. The CDR3 region has the DNA TGCGCCAGCAGTCCTAGCGGGACGAACACCGGGGAGCTGTTTTTT. V is TRBV5-1 and J is TRBJ2-2, with 9 bases aligning to TRBD2. The CDR3 length is 15 residues. With V trimmed by 5 bases and J by 0 bases, 2 bases remained unmatched. Germline CDR1 reads SGHRS; CDR2 reads YFSETQ.

The chain links TRBV5-1 to TRBJ1-1; 10 bases align to TRBD1. CDR3 size: 17 residues. Germline CDR1 reads SGHRS; CDR2 reads YFSETQ. V was pared by 5 bases and J by 4 bases, with 14 bases of the junction left unmatched. CDR3 region: CASSEIDRGHFGTEAFF. CDR3 nucleotides: TGCGCCAGCAGTGAAATCGACAGGGGGCATTTTGGCACTGAAGCTTTCTTT. The variable domain in full, with the rest retrieved from reference TRBV5-1 and TRBJ1-1, is KAGVTQTPRYLIKTRGQQVTLSCSPISGHRSVSWYQQTPGQGLQFLFEYFSETQRNKGNFPGRFSGRQFSNSRSEMNVSTLELGDSALYLCASSEIDRGHFGTEAFFGQGTRLTVV.

The chain links TRBV9 to TRBJ1-2, with TRBD1 matching over 8 bases. Per germline, CDR1 SGDLS and CDR2 YYNGEE. Unmatched junction bases numbered 4, after V lost 3 bases and J lost 6 bases. This CDR3 contains 13 residues. CDR3 sequence: CASSAGQGNGYTF. CDR3 in DNA: TGTGCCAGCAGCGCAGGACAGGGAAATGGCTACACCTTC. The full variable domain, with the rest looked up from reference TRBV9 and TRBJ1-2, is DSGVTQTPKHLITATGQRVTLRCSPRSGDLSVYWYQQSLDQGLQFLIQYYNGEERAKGNILERFSAQQFPDLHSELNLSSLELGDSALYFCASSAGQGNGYTFGSGTRLTVV.

V usage is TRBV28 and J usage is TRBJ2-7, with D unresolved. The CDR3 is made up of 12 amino acids. Trimming shortened V by 7 bases and J by 5 bases, and 12 bases separated the two germline ends. Germline CDR1 and CDR2: MDHEN and SYDVKM. The CDR3 DNA reads as TGTGCCAGCACCTCCTCCCAGGACGAGCAGTACTTC. It translates to CASTSSQDEQYF.

This sequence joins TRBV7-9 and TRBJ2-7, with a possible D match to TRBD2 (6 bases). This CDR3 region has 13 residues. Germline CDR1 is SEHNR and CDR2 is FQNEAQ (reference sequence). The germline V and J ends were trimmed by 10 bases and 4 bases, with 17 bases remaining between them. The CDR3 bases are TGTGCCATCTCCCGTTGGGGGGATTACGAGCAGTACTTC. Translated: CAISRWGDYEQYF.

The rearrangement links TRBV5-1 to TRBJ1-1; TRBD1 matches 9 bases. V lost 4 bases to trimming and J lost 7 bases; unmatched junction nucleotides: 11. The CDR3 loop spans 15 amino acids. The germline CDR1 and CDR2 sequences are SGHRS and YFSETQ. CDR3 region: CASSPLQGAQGEAFF. As DNA, the CDR3 is TGCGCCAGCAGCCCACTACAGGGGGCTCAGGGTGAAGCTTTCTTT.

The genes are TRBV12-5 and TRBJ1-5; the D is unclear. The length of the CDR3 is 14 residues. V lost 7 bases and J lost 5, with 15 bases in between. Germline V gene data show CDR1 as LGHNT and CDR2 as FRNRAP. CDR3 loop: CASAIMTIDQPQHF. For the CDR3, the DNA is TGTGCTAGTGCCATAATGACAATTGATCAGCCCCAGCATTTT.

This rearrangement joins TRBV5-1 to TRBJ2-7; tentative D call: TRBD1 (6 bases). The CDR3 length is 14 residues. Germline CDR1 is SGHRS and CDR2 is YFSETQ. Trimming removed 0 bases at V and 5 bases at J, with 12 bases between. CDR3 loop: CASSLGQEYNEQYF. Here the CDR3 DNA reads TGCGCCAGCAGCTTGGGACAGGAATATAACGAGCAGTACTTC.

The V gene is TRBV7-9, the J gene TRBJ2-7; 7 nucleotides align to TRBD2. This CDR3 contains 15 residues. J was trimmed by 0 bases and V by 1 base; bases with no gene match: 3. Germline CDR1 SEHNR, CDR2 FQNEAQ (reference sequence). CDR3 protein: CASSLGGGTSYEQYF. The CDR3 DNA reads TGTGCCAGCAGCTTAGGGGGGGGGACCTCCTACGAGCAGTACTTC.

This clone was seen a few times. The rearrangement links TRBV18 to TRBJ2-7; possibly TRBD1 for D (6 bases). The CDR3 runs 15 residues. The germline V gene encodes CDR1 KGHSH and CDR2 LQKENI. Trimming took 3 bases from V and 2 from J, leaving 14 bases between them. This CDR3 is CASSPKDRFPYEQYF. The CDR3, as DNA: TGTGCCAGCTCACCCAAGGACAGATTCCCCTACGAGCAGTACTTC.

The rearrangement uses TRBV9 and TRBJ2-2; D is perhaps TRBD2 (6 bases). Trimming shortened V by 0 bases and J by 5 bases, and 14 bases separated the two germline ends. This CDR3 is built from 16 residues. In germline, CDR1 is SGDLS, CDR2 YYNGEE. The CDR3 DNA is TGTGCCAGCAGCGTAGCGGTAGCGGAATATACCGGGGAGCTGTTTTTT. This sequence encodes CASSVAVAEYTGELFF.

In this sample, this clone turned up a few times. The chain recombines TRBV6-1 with TRBJ1-6; TRBD1 matches at 9 bases. The CDR3 loop spans 15 amino acids. The germline V gene has CDR1 MNHNS and CDR2 SASEGT. Germline trimming cut 7 bases from V and 6 bases from J; bases unmatched to any gene: 7. CDR3 nucleotide sequence: TGTGCCAGCACCTCAGGGACAGGGTTTAATTCACCCCTCCACTTT. Amino acids: CASTSGTGFNSPLHF.

This sequence joins TRBV21-1 and TRBJ1-3; the table's D call TRBD1 went unverified against the DNA. TRBV21-1 has pseudogene status. The CDR3 extends over 14 amino acids. Here the CDR3 DNA reads TGTGCCAGCAGCAAAGCTGCAGGGGGAAACACCATATATTTT. Its protein product is CASSKAAGGNTIYF.